These T cell receptor beta chains were read from a single sample in a study of cytomegalovirus exposure and HLA in healthy donors. Assay: immunoSEQ multiplex PCR; the TCRdb copy retains only in-frame clones and omits some. The table shows 100,000 to 150,000 clones, with roughly 79% occurring only once. Source material: PBMCs. Receptor source: a woman aged 40 to 50 in good health and CMV-seronegative. Both conserved end residues are trimmed from each CDR3.

v_call cdr3_aa
TRBV5-4 ASSPSGPRGTEAF
TRBV2 ASSEALPAGDTGELF
TRBV7-9 ASSLTGNNSPLH
TRBV6-4 ASSPEGRGNNEQF
TRBV7-9 ASSLVAGGRTEAF
TRBV2 ASSLKPREQY
TRBV30 AWSIGGGGTEAF
TRBV18 ASSNSRNSPLH
TRBV4-1 ASSQDRVYEKLF
TRBV7-6 ASMEHSRRRGANQETQY
TRBV19 ASSYGTGAMNTEAF
TRBV2 ASHEGAGQPQH
TRBV5-1 ASSFTGGETQY
TRBV6-1 ASSETVQGYGYT
TRBV27 ASSPFGQREIYEQY
TRBV10-3 AISESSSRTVKNIQY
TRBV4-1 ASSHGLAGSTGELF
TRBV7-2 ASSYTPGLAGGPGIQY
TRBV7-9 ASSGTSGSGNEQF
TRBV5-4 ASSGDRGQYGYT
TRBV25-1 AMGTYGYT
TRBV7-9 ASSLDRDNPGNTIY
TRBV6-1 ASNWPNTGELF
TRBV5-1 ASSPGTSYNEQF
TRBV9 ASSVGRGGPTGELF
TRBV6-5 ASSYRRGAQETQY
TRBV7-2 ASSSLTSGFSYEQY
TRBV2 AGNREMNTEAF
TRBV5-1 ASSFGTGGELDEKLF
TRBV30 AWSVSGGRSDGYT
TRBV30 AWSVGQGANYGYT
TRBV7-9 SSSPRGTEAF
TRBV19 ASKTSGSFYNEQF
TRBV29-1 SVGMTGPNQPQH
TRBV28 ASSLNSPTDTQY
TRBV7-2 ATSHTTDTQY
TRBV10-2 ASSTRGYNEQF
TRBV9 ASSVGGGSPADTQY
TRBV11-2 ASSFASPGELF
TRBV6-1 ASSDRGSGTEAF
TRBV7-9 SSSFSDTEAF
TRBV6-6 ASSPQGTSKTQY
TRBV6-6 ASSSPNRQGASGYT
TRBV10-3 ATRAGGGNEQF